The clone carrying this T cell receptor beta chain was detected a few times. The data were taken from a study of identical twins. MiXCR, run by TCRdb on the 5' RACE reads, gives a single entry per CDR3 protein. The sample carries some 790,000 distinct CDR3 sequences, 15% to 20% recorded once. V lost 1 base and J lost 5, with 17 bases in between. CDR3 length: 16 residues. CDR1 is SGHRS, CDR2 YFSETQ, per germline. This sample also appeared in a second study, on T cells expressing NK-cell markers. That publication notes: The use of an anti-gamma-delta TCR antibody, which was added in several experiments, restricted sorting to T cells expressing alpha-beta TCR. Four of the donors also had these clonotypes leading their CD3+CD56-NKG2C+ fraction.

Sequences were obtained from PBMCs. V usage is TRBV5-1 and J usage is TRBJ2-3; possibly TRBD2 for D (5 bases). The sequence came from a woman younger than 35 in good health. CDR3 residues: CASSLISDPSGDTQYF. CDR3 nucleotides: TGCGCCAGCAGCTTGATCAGCGACCCGAGCGGAGATACGCAGTATTTT. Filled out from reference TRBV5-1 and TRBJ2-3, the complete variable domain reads KAGVTQTPRYLIKTRGQQVTLSCSPISGHRSVSWYQQTPGQGLQFLFEYFSETQRNKGNFPGRFSGRQFSNSRSEMNVSTLELGDSALYLCASSLISDPSGDTQYFGPGTRLTVL.